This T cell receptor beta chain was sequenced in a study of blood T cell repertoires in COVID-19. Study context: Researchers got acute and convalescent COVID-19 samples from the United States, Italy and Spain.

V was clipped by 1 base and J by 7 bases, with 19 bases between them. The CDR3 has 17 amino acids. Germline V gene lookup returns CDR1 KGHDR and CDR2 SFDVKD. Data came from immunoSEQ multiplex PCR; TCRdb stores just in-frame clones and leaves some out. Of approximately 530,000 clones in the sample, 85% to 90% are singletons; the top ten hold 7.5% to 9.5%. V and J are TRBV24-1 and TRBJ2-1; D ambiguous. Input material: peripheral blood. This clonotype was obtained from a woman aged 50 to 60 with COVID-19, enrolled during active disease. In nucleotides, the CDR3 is TGTGCCACCAGTGATTTCAGTCGGCAACTAAATGGGAATGAGCAGTTCTTC. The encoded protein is CATSDFSRQLNGNEQFF.